Included here is one T cell receptor (beta chain) sequence, with context. Its antigen is unknown. This table comes from immunoSEQ multiplex PCR, and its TCRdb copy is limited to in-frame clones, with some not included. The sample records tens of thousands of clones, roughly 89% being singletons. The data were taken from a study of OX40 agonist ivuxolimab in advanced cancers. Study in general: Patients received the agonistic anti-OX40 (CD134) antibody ivuxolimab. Study-level results: On average, a greater number of expanded clones characterised CD8+ T cells relative to CD4+. At 0.1 to 3.0 mg/kg, clonal expansion of CD4+ and CD8+ blood T cells had occurred by week 6.

V lost 4 bases and J lost 5, with 9 bases in between. Germline assignment: CDR1 SGHTA and CDR2 FQGTGA. This CDR3 has 14 amino acids. This chain joins TRBV7-3 and TRBJ1-6; D is possibly TRBD1 (5 bases). Sequences were derived from CD4+ or CD8+ T cells sorted from blood, sampled in a trial of the OX40 agonist ivuxolimab. The sequence was obtained from an adult with an advanced solid tumor such as melanoma, head and neck, liver or kidney cancer. DNA for the CDR3: TGTGCCAGCAGCTCTCAGGGAAATAATTCACCCCTCCACTTT. Encoded protein: CASSSQGNNSPLHF.